This TCR beta chain was observed in a study of cytomegalovirus exposure and HLA in healthy donors. With 2 bases removed from V and 8 bases from J, the gap between germline ends came to 12 bases. From germline, CDR1 is SGHTA and CDR2 FQGNSA. The CDR3 is 13 residues long. Both 60 Vbeta primers and 13 Jbeta primers went into the PCR. Clones were sequenced by immunoSEQ multiplex PCR, and TCRdb holds only the in-frame ones, with some missing. The table records approximately 210,000 clones, around 79% of them present only once. Notes on this clone: The antigen is undetermined.

General observations from the study: The study put 150 or so TCR beta chains on its list as cytomegalovirus-associated. In a later analysis, an Asian-associated ancestry cluster reportedly showed fewer N-insertions than the roughly 650-donor mean. Later work found that TCR association rates differed between HLA loci; DRB1 had the most and HLA-C the fewest.

Sequencing used PBMCs. This receptor was identified in a male donor in good health and CMV-seronegative. The chain uses TRBV7-2 and TRBJ1-2, with TRBD1 as a possible D gene (6 bases). The CDR3 sequence: CASSLSQGPGYTF. The CDR3 DNA reads TGTGCCAGCAGCTTAAGTCAGGGGCCGGGCTACACCTTC.